This is a list of T cell receptor beta chains from one sample in a study of regulatory T cells in long-lasting Graves disease. TCRdb fed the multiplex PCR reads into MiXCR, producing one record per CDR3 protein. The sample has 450,000 to 600,000 distinct CDR3 sequences; around 16% are singletons. In addition, the sample was reused for a study of T cells in Graves' hyperthyroidism and ophthalmopathy.

The material sequenced was peripheral blood mononuclear cells (PBMCs), taken at new diagnosis, from a patient treated with antithyroid drugs. All receptors derive from a man in his forties with Graves disease. CDR3s include the opening cysteine and the closing phenylalanine or tryptophan. The D gene is left open where the match is weak.

j_call d_call v_call cdr3_aa
TRBJ1-3 NA TRBV9 CASSITPGLPESGNTIYF
TRBJ2-1 NA TRBV11-2 CASSLASGYNEQLF
TRBJ2-3 NA TRBV12-3/TRBV12-4 CASRDHGGSTDTQYF
TRBJ2-7 NA TRBV28 CASSRVQGYEQYF
TRBJ2-5 NA TRBV2 CASSEEMIIGETQYF
TRBJ2-2 NA TRBV2 CANRQFRNTGELFF
TRBJ2-1 NA TRBV9 CASSVGDDSYNEQFF
TRBJ2-5 NA TRBV10-3 CAISEKWKRPQYF
TRBJ2-7 TRBD2 TRBV27 CASSFLGRGGEQYF
TRBJ2-5 NA TRBV5-1 CASSLGLGRDIETQYF
TRBJ2-7 NA TRBV10-1 CATSTQVYEQYF
TRBJ2-3 TRBD2 TRBV7-8 CASSLGAGGRTQYF
TRBJ2-5 NA TRBV5-5 CASSLGARGGQETQYF
TRBJ2-1 TRBD2 TRBV15 CATSRGLAGYNEQFF
TRBJ2-2 TRBD1 TRBV12-3/TRBV12-4 CASSFGTGRSGELFF
TRBJ2-3 NA TRBV6-5 CASSLREVANTDTQYF
TRBJ1-5 NA TRBV6-1 CASSDSERQPQHF
TRBJ2-3 NA TRBV6-2/TRBV6-3 CASSDYVGGADTQYF
TRBJ1-1 TRBD1 TRBV12-5 CASGLVPGQTASRGGRVKNTEAFF
TRBJ1-1 NA TRBV3-1 CASSQDLGTGHENTEAFF
TRBJ2-7 NA TRBV27 CASSRKTHRPNSYEQYF
TRBJ2-2 NA TRBV7-9 CASSRLVYTGELFF
TRBJ2-3 NA TRBV19 CASNPTPAGTFADTQYF
TRBJ2-3 NA TRBV4-1 CASSQGWAEEADTQYF
TRBJ2-5 TRBD1 TRBV24-1 CATSDTGQFQETQYF
TRBJ2-1 TRBD2 TRBV5-5 CASSLFAGLAGADNEQFF
TRBJ2-3 NA TRBV28 CASSSPGASTDTQYF
TRBJ2-1 NA TRBV5-1 CASSPAWTQRSYNEQFF
TRBJ1-5 TRBD1 TRBV6-1 CASSRGTGINQPQHF
TRBJ1-1 NA TRBV7-9 CASSLRTVNTEAFF
TRBJ1-2 NA TRBV7-9 CASSQRPDTNYGYTF
TRBJ2-3 NA TRBV28 CAGLDSSTDTQYF
TRBJ2-1 NA TRBV12-3/TRBV12-4 CASSLIQWGWEGVEYNEQFF
TRBJ2-3 NA TRBV29-1 CSVGPGRADTQYF
TRBJ2-7 NA TRBV28 CASSSTYYEQYF
TRBJ1-6 NA TRBV2 CASMGGRGRNSPLHF
TRBJ2-3 TRBD1 TRBV28 CASSRRGRSTDTQYF
TRBJ2-1 TRBD2 TRBV4-1 CASSQRGLAGNRGEQFF
TRBJ1-2 NA TRBV19 CASSGGAVYGYTF
TRBJ1-5 NA TRBV2 CASSAGQENQPQHF
TRBJ2-3 NA TRBV29-1 CSVEAPGTRADTQYF
TRBJ2-2 NA TRBV6-1 CASRDPGYSGELFF
TRBJ2-5 TRBD2 TRBV20-1 CSIQGGETQYF
TRBJ2-7 TRBD2 TRBV12-3/TRBV12-4 CASRRGTSGTTTLTYEQYF
TRBJ2-5 NA TRBV18 CASSPQGGGGETQYF
TRBJ2-1 TRBD1 TRBV30 CAWSGQGYNEQFF
TRBJ2-7 TRBD2 TRBV7-3 CASSFGLAEVGEQYF
TRBJ1-1 TRBD1 TRBV19 CASSESRDRDEAFF
TRBJ1-4 NA TRBV10-3 CASSEFRSRAEKLFF
TRBJ1-4 TRBD1 TRBV28 CASRPGQVAEKLFF
TRBJ1-4 TRBD1 TRBV28 CTSSPRTGLEKLFF
TRBJ2-1 NA TRBV28 CASSLWDNYNEQFF
TRBJ2-7 TRBD1 TRBV30 CAWRRGTGASYEQYF
TRBJ2-2 NA TRBV2 CASSLTGELLF
TRBJ2-5 NA TRBV29-1 CSVEVSRIETQYF
TRBJ2-3 NA TRBV20-1 CSALVQAGRLTSTDTQYF
TRBJ1-1 NA TRBV20-1 CSATSNGAMNTEAFF
TRBJ2-1 TRBD2 TRBV25-1 CASSELAGVHNEQFF